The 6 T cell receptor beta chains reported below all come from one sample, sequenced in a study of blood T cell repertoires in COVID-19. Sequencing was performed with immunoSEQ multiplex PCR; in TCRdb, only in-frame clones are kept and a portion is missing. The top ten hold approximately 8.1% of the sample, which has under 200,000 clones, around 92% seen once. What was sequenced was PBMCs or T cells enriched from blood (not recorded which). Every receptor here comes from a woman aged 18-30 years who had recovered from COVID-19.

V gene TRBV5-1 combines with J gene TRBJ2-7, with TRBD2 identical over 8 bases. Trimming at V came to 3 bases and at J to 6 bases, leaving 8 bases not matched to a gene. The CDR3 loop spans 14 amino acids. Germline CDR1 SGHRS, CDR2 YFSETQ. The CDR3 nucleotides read TGCGCCAGCAGCTCCGGGAGGGGTGGTAGCGAGCAGTACTTC. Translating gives CASSSGRGGSEQYF.

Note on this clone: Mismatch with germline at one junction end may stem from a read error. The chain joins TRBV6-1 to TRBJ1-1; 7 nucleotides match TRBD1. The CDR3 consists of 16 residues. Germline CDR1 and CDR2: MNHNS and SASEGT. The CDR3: CASREGRDSGLTEAFF. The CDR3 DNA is TGTGCCAGCAGAGAAGGCCGGGACAGTGGACTCACTGAAGCTTTCTTT.

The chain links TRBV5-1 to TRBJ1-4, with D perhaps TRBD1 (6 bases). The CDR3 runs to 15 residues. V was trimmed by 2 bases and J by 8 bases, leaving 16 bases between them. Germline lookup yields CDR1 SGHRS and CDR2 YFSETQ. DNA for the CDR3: TGCGCCAGCAGCTTCCACGACAGGTCCGAAGAAAAACTGTTTTTT. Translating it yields CASSFHDRSEEKLFF.

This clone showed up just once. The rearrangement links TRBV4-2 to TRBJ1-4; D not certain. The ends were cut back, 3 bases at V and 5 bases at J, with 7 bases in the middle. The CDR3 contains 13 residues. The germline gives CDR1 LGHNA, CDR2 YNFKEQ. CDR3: CASSQGRNEKLFF. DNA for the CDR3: TGTGCCAGCAGCCAGGGCCGGAATGAAAAACTGTTTTTT.

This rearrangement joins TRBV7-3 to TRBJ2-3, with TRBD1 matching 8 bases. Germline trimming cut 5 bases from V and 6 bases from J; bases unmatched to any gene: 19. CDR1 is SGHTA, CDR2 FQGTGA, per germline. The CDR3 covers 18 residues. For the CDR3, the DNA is TGTGCCAGCAGCCCGAAGCTGAGCGGGTTTCAGGGGGCTGATACGCAGTATTTT. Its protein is CASSPKLSGFQGADTQYF.

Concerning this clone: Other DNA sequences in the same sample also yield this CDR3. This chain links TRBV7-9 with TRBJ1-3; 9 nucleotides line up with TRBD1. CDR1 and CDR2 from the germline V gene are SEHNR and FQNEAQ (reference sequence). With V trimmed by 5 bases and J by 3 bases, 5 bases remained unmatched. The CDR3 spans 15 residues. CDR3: CASSKQGASGNTIYF. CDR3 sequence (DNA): TGTGCCAGCAGCAAACAGGGGGCCAGTGGAAACACCATATATTTT.